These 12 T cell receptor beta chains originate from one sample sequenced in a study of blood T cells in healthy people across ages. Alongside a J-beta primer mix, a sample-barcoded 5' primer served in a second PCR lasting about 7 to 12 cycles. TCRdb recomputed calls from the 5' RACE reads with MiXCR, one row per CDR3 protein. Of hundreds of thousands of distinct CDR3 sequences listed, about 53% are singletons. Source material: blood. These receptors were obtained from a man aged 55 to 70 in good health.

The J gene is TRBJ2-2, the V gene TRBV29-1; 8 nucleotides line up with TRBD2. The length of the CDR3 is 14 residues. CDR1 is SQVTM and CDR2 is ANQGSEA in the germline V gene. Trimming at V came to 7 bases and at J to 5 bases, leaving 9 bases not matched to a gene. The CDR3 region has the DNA TGCAGCGCTGGTAGCGGGGCGGATACCGGGGAGCTGTTTTTT. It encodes CSAGSGADTGELFF.

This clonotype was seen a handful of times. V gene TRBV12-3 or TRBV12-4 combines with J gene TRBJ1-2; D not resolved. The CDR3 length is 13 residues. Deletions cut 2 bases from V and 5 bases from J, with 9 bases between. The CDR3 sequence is CASSLHGDYGYTF. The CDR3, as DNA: TGTGCCAGCAGTTTACATGGGGATTATGGCTACACCTTC.

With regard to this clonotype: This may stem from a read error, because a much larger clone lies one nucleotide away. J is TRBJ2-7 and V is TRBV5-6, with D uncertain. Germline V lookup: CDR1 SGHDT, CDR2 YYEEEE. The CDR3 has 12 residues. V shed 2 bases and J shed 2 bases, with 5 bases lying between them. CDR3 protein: CASSFQAYEQYF. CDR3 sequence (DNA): TGTGCCAGCAGCTTCCAGGCCTACGAGCAGTACTTC.

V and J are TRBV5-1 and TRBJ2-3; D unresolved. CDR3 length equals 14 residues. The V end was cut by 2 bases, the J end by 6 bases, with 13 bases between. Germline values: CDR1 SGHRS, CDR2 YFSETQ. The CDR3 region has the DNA TGCGCCAGCAGCTTCGGTGACGTACTCGATACGCAGTATTTT. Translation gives CASSFGDVLDTQYF.

Here the CDR3 DNA reads TGTGCCAGCAGCCCCCGGACTTTAGCGGATACGCAGTATTTT. It is translated as CASSPRTLADTQYF. The chain uses TRBV3-1 and TRBJ2-3; TRBD2 might be the D (5 bases). This CDR3 region has 14 residues. V was cut by 4 bases and J by 6 bases, with 14 bases left in between. The germline V gene encodes CDR1 LGHDT and CDR2 YNNKEL (reference sequence).

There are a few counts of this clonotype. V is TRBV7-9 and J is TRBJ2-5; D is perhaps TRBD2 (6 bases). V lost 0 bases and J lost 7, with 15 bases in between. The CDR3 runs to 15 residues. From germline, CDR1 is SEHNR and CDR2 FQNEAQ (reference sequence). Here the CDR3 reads CASSLAASSGGTQYF. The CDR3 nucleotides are TGTGCCAGCAGCTTAGCGGCGTCCTCCGGGGGGACCCAGTACTTC.

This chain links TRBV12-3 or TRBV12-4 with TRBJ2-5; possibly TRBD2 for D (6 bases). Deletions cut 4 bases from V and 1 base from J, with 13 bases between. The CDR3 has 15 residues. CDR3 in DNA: TGTGCCAGCAGTTCGGGAGCACGTTCCCAAGAGACCCAGTACTTC. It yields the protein CASSSGARSQETQYF.

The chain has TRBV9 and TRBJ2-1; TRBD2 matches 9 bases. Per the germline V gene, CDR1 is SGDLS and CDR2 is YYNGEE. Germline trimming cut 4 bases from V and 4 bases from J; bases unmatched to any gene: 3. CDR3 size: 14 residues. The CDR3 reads CASSSSGEYNEQFF. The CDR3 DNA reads TGTGCCAGCAGCTCTAGCGGGGAGTACAATGAGCAGTTCTTC.

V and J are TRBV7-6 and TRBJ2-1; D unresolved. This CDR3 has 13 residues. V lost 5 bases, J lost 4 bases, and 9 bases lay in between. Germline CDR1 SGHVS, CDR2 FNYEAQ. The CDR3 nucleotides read TGTGCCAGCAGCCCCCGACGATACAATGAGCAGTTCTTC. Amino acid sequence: CASSPRRYNEQFF. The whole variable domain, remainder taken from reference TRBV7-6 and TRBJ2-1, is GAGVSQSPRYKVTKRGQDVALRCDPISGHVSLYWYRQALGQGPEFLTYFNYEAQQDKSGLPNDRFSAERPEGSISTLTIQRTEQRDSAMYRCASSPRRYNEQFFGPGTRLTVL.

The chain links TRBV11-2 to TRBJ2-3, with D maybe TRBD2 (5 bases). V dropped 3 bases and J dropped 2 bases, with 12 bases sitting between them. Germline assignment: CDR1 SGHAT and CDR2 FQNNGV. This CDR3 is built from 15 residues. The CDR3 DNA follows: TGTGCCAGCAGCTTTGAGGGAAAACTCACAGATACGCAGTATTTT. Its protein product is CASSFEGKLTDTQYF. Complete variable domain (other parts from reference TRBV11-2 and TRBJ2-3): EAGVAQSPRYKIIEKRQSVAFWCNPISGHATLYWYQQILGQGPKLLIQFQNNGVVDDSQLPKDRFSAERLKGVDSTLKIQPAKLEDSAVYLCASSFEGKLTDTQYFGPGTRLTVL.

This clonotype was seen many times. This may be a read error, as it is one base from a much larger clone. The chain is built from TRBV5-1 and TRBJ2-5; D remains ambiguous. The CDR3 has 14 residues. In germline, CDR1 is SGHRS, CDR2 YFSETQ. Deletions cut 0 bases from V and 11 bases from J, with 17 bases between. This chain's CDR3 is CASSLATRNNEQYF. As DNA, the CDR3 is TGCGCCAGCAGCTTGGCGACACGCAACAATGAGCAGTACTTC.

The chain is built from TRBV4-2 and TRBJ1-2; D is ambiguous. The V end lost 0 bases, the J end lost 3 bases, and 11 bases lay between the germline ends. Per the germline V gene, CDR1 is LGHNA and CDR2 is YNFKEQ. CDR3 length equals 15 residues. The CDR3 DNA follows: TGTGCCAGCAGCCAAGACCAGAAATCGGACTATGGCTACACCTTC. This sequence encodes CASSQDQKSDYGYTF.